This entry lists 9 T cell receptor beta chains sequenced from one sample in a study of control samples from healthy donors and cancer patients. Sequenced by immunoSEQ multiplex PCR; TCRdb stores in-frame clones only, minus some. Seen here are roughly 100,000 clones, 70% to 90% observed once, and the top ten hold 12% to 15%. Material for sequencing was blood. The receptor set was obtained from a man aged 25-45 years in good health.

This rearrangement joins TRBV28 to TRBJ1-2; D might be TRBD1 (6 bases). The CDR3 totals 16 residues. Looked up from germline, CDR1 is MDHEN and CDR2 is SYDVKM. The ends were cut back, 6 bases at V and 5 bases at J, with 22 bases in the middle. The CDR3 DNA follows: TGTGCCAGCAGCCGCCTGGCGGGGGAGGGGGGTTATGGCTACACCTTC. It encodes CASSRLAGEGGYGYTF.

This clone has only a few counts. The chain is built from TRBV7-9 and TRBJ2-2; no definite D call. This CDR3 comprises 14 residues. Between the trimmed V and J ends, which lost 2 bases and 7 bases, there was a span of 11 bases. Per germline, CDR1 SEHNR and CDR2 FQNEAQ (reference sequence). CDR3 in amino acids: CASSLRAYFGELFF. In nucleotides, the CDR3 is TGTGCCAGCAGCTTACGTGCCTACTTCGGGGAGCTGTTTTTT. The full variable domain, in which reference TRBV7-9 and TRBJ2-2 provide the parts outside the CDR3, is DTGVSQNPRHKITKRGQNVTFRCDPISEHNRLYWYRQTLGQGPEFLTYFQNEAQLEKSRLLSDRFSAERPKGSFSTLEIQRTEQGDSAMYLCASSLRAYFGELFFGEGSRLTVL.

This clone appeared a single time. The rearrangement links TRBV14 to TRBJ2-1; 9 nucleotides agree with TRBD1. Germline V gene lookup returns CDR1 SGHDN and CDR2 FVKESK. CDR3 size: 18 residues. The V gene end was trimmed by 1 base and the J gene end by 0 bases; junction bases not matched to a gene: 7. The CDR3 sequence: CASSQVPGQGYSYNEQFF. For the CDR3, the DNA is TGTGCCAGCAGCCAAGTCCCGGGACAGGGTTACTCCTACAATGAGCAGTTCTTC.

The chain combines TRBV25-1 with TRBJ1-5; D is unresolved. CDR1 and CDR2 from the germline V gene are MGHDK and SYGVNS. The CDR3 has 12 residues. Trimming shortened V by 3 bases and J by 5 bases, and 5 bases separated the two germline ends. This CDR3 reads CASSDGYQPQHF. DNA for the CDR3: TGTGCCAGCAGTGACGGGTATCAGCCCCAGCATTTT.

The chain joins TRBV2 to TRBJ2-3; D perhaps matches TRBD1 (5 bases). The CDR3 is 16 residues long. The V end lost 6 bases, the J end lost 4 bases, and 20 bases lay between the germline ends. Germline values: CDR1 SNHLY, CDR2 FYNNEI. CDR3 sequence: CASRALWGGVPDTQYF. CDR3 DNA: TGTGCCAGCAGGGCATTGTGGGGCGGCGTACCAGATACGCAGTATTTT.

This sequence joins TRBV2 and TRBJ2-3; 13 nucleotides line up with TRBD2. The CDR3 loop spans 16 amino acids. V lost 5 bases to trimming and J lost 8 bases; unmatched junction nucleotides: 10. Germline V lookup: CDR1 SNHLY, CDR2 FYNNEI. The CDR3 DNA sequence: TGTGCCAGCAGTACACTAGCGGGAGGGCCCCCGGGTACGCAGTATTTT. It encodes CASSTLAGGPPGTQYF.

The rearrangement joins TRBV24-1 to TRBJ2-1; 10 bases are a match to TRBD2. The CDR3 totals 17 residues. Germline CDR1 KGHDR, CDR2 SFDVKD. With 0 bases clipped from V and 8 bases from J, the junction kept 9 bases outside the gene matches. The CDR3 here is CATSDLETSGPSDEQFF. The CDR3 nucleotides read TGTGCCACCAGTGATTTGGAGACTAGCGGGCCCTCGGATGAGCAGTTCTTC.

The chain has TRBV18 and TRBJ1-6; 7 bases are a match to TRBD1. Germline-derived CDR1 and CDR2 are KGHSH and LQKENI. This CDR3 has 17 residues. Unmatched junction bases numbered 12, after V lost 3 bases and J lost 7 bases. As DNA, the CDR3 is TGTGCCAGCTCACCGCAGACAGGGTGGGGGGGGAATTCACCCCTCCACTTT. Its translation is CASSPQTGWGGNSPLHF.

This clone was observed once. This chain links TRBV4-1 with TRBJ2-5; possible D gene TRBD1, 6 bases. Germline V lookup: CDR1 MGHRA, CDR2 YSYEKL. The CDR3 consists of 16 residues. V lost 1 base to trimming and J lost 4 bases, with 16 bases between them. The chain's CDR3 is CASSQVGIGGLETQYF. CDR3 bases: TGCGCCAGCAGCCAAGTTGGGATAGGGGGTTTAGAGACCCAGTACTTC.